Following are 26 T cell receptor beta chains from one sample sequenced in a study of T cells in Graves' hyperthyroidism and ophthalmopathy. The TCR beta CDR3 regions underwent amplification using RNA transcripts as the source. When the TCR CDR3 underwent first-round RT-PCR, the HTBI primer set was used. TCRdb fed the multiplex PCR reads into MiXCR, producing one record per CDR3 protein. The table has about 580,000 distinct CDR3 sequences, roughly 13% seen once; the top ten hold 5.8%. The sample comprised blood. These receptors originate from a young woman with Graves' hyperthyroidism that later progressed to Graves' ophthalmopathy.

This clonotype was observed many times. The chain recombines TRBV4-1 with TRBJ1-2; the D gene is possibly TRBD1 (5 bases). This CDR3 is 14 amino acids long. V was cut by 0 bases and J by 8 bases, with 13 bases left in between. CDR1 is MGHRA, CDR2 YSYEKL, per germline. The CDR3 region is CASSQEPRDGGYTF. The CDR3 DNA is TGCGCCAGCAGCCAAGAACCCAGGGATGGCGGCTACACCTTC.

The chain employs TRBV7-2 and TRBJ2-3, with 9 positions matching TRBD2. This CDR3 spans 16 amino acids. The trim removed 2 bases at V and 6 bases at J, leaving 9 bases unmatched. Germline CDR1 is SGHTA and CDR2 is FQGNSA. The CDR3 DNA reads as TGTGCCAGCAGCTTACGTCGCGGGAGGGCAGGTGATACGCAGTATTTT. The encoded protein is CASSLRRGRAGDTQYF.

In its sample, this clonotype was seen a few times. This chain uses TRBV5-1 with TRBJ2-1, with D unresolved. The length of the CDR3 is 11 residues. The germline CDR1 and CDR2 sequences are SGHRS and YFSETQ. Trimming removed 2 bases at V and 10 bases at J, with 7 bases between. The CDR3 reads CASSLSAEQFF. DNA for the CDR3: TGCGCCAGCAGCTTATCAGCAGAGCAGTTCTTC.

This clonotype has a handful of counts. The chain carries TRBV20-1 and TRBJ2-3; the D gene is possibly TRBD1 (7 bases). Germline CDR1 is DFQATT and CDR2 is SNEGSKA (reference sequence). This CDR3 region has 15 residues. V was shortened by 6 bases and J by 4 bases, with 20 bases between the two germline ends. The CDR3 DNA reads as TGCAGTGCCCAGACGGGGGCAGGGGGATCAGATACGCAGTATTTT. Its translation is CSAQTGAGGSDTQYF.

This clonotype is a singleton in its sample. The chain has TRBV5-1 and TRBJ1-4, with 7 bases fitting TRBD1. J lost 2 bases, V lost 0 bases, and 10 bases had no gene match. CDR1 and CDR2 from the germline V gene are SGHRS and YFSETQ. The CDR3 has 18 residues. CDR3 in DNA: TGCGCCAGCAGCTTGGGGCAACAGGGGTGGAAGACTAATGAAAAACTGTTTTTT. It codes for CASSLGQQGWKTNEKLFF.

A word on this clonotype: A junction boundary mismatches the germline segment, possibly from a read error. CDR3 in DNA: TGTGCCAGCAGCACCGGACAGTCCACCGATTTT. Its protein product is CASSTGQSTDF. The chain is built from TRBV12-3 or TRBV12-4 and TRBJ1-3; D is perhaps TRBD1 (6 bases). The CDR3 sequence is 11 residues long.

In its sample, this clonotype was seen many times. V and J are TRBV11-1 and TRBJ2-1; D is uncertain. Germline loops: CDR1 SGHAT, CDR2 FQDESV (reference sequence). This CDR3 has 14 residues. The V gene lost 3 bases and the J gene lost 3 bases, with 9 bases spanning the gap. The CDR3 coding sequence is TGTGCCAGCAGCTTTGTAACCCTCTACAATGAGCAGTTCTTC. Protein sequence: CASSFVTLYNEQFF.

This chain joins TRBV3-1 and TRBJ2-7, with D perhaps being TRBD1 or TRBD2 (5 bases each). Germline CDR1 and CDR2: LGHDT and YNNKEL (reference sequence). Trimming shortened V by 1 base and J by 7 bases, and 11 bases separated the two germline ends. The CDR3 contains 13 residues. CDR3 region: CASSQVSGQEQYF. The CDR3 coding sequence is TGTGCCAGCAGCCAAGTGTCGGGGCAAGAGCAGTACTTC.

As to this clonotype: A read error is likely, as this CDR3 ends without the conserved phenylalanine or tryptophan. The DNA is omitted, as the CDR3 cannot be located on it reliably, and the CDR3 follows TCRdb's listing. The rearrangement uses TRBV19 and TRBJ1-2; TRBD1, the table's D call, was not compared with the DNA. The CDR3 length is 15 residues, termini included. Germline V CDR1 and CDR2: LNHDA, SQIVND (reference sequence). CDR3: CASSKGTDLNYGFTV.

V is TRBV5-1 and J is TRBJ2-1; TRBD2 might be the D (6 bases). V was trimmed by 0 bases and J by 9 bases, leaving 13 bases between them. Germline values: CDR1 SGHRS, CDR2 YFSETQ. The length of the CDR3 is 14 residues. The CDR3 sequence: CASSLEGPEGEQFF. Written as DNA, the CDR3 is TGCGCCAGCAGCTTGGAAGGCCCGGAGGGTGAGCAGTTCTTC.

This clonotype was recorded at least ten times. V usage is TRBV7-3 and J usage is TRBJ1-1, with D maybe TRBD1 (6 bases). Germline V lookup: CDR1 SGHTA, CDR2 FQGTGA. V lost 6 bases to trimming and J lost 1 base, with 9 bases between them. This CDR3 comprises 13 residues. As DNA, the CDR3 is TGTGCCAGCAGTTCGGGACAGAACACTGAAGCTTTCTTT. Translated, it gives CASSSGQNTEAFF.

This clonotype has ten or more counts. The CDR3: CASSEGGPNQPQHF. The CDR3 DNA is TGTGCCAGCTCTGAAGGCGGGCCCAATCAGCCCCAGCATTTT. This chain connects TRBV27 to TRBJ1-5; D is unclear. The CDR3 extends over 14 amino acids. CDR1 MNHEY and CDR2 SMNVEV come from the germline V gene (reference sequence). V lost 8 bases, J lost 3 bases, and 14 bases lay in between.

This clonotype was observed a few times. The CDR3 bases are TGTGCCAGTACCCTGGGCCCCGGGACAGGGGGCCTAGGCTACACCTTC. Translated: CASTLGPGTGGLGYTF. The J gene is TRBJ1-2, the V gene TRBV19; 12 nucleotides agree with TRBD1. Germline CDR1 is LNHDA and CDR2 is SQIVND (reference sequence). The V gene end was trimmed by 7 bases and the J gene end by 8 bases; junction bases not matched to a gene: 14. This CDR3 has 16 residues.

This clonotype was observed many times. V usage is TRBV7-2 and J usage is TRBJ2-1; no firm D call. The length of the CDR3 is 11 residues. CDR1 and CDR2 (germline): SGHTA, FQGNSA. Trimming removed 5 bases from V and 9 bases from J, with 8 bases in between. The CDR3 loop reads CASSQVVEQFF. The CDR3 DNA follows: TGTGCCAGCAGCCAGGTAGTTGAGCAGTTCTTC.

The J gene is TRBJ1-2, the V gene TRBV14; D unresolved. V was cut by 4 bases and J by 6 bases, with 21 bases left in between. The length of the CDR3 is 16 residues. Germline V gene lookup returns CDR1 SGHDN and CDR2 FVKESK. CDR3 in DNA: TGTGCCAGCAGCCCTTTCGTCGGGTCGTTTGCGGATGGCTACACCTTC. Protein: CASSPFVGSFADGYTF.

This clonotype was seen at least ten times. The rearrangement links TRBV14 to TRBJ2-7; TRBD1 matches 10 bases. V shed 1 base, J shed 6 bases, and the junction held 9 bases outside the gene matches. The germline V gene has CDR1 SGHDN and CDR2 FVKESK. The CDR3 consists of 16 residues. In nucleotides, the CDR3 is TGTGCCAGCAGCCAAGGCCGACCCGGACAGGGGGGCGAGCAGTACTTC. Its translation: CASSQGRPGQGGEQYF.

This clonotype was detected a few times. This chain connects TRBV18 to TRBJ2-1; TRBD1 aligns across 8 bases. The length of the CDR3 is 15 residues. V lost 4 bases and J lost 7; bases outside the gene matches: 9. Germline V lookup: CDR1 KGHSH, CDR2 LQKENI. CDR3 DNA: TGTGCCAGCTCACTAAACAGGGGGGCTAAGAATGAGCAGTTCTTC. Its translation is CASSLNRGAKNEQFF.

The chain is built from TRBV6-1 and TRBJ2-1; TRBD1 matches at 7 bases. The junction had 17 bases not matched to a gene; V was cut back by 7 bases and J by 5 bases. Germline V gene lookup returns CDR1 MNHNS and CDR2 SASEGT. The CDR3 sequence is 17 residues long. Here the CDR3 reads CASNDEGAVGNDNEQFF. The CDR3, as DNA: TGTGCCAGCAATGACGAGGGGGCCGTTGGTAACGACAATGAGCAGTTCTTC.

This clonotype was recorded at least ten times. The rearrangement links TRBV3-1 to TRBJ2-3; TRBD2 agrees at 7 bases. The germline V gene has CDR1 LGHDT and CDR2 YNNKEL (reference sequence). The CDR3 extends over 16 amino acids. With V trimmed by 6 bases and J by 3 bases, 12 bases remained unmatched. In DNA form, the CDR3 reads TGTGCCAGCAGTGTCGCCCGGGGACTAACTACAGATACGCAGTATTTT. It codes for CASSVARGLTTDTQYF.

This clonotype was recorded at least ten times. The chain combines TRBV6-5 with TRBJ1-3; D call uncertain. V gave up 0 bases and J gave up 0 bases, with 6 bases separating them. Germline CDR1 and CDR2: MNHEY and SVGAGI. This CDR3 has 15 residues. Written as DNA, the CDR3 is TGTGCCAGCAGTTACTCGGCAATCTCTGGAAACACCATATATTTT. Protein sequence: CASSYSAISGNTIYF.

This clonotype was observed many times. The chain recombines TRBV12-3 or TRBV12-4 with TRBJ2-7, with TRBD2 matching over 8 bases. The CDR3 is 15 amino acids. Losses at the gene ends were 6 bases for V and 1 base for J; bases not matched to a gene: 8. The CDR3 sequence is CASSEKTSASYEQYF. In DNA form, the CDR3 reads TGTGCCAGCAGCGAAAAGACTAGCGCATCCTACGAGCAGTACTTC.

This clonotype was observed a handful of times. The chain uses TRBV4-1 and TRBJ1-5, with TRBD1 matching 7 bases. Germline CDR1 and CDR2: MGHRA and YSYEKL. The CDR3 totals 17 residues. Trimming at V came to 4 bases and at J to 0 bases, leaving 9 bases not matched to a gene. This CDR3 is CASSLRDSSYSNQPQHF. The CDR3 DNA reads TGCGCCAGCAGCCTCCGGGACAGTAGTTATAGCAATCAGCCCCAGCATTTT.

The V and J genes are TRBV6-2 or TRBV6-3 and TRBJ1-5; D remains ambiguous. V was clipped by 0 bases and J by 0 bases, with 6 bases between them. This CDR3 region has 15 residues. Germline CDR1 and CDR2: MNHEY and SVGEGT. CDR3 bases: TGTGCCAGCAGTTACTCGATGGATAGCAATCAGCCCCAGCATTTT. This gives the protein CASSYSMDSNQPQHF.

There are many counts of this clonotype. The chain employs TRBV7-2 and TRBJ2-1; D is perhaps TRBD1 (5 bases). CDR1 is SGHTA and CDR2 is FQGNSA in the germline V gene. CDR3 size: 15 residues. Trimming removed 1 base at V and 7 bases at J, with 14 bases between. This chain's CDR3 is CASSLEGLDRNEQFF. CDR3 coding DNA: TGTGCCAGCAGCTTAGAGGGGCTTGATCGGAATGAGCAGTTCTTC.

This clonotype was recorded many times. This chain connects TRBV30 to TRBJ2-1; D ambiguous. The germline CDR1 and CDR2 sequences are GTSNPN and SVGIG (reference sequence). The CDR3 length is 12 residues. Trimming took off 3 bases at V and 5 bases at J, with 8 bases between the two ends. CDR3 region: CAWSGLDNEQFF. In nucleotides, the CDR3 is TGTGCCTGGAGCGGCTTGGACAATGAGCAGTTCTTC. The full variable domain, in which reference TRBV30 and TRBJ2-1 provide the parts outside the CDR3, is SQTIHQWPATLVQPVGSPLSLECTVEGTSNPNLYWYRQAAGRGLQLLFYSVGIGQISSEVPQNLSASRPQDRQFILSSKKLLLSDSGFYLCAWSGLDNEQFFGPGTRLTVL.

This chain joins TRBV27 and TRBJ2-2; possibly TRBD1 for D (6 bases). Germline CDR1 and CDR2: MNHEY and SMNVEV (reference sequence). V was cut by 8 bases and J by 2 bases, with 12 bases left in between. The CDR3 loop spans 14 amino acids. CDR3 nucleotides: TGTGCCAGCGCGACAGGTCGCAACACCGGGGAGCTGTTTTTT. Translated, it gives CASATGRNTGELFF.